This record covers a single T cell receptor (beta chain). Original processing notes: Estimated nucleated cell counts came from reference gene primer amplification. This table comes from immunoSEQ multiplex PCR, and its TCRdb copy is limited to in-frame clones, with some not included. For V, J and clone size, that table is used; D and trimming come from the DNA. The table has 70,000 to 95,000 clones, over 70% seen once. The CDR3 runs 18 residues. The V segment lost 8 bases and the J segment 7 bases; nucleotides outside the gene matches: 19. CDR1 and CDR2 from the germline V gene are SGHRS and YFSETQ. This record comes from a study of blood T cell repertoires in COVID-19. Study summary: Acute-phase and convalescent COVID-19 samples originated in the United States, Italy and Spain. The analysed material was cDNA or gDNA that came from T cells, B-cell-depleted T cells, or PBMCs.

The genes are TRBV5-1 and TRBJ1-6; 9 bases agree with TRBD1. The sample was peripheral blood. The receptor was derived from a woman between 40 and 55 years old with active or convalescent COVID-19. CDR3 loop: CARKWDREDSALNSPLHF. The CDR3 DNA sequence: TGCGCCAGGAAGTGGGACAGGGAAGACTCGGCGCTAAATTCACCCCTCCACTTT.